This T cell receptor beta chain was found in a study of metastatic and nonmetastatic thyroid tumors (dated by TCRdb to about 2020). With regard to the full study: The researchers compared repertoires between peripheral blood samples and tumor or nodule tissue samples from patients with malignant or benign thyroid disease.

This clone was seen many times. Its antigen specificity is not known. The record has no base qualities; no much larger clone is one base away. The protocol used for the library was PCR. The sequencer was an Illumina HiSeq 4000. High-throughput sequencing was used to profile the CDR3 region of the TCR beta-chain in every patient. Per the source publication's procedure: A classifier to discriminate distant-metastatic papillary thyroid cancer patients was built from CDR3 differences across clinicopathological groups. The Shannon index was used to assess repertoire diversity, and the Morisita-Horn index was used to assess tumor-blood repertoire similarity. TCRdb itself trimmed the public reads at Q25 with fastp, ran MiXCR and retained productive beta chains. The V and J calls and clone size come from TCRdb's table, not from the authors' own analysis. The sample table shows 85,000 to 100,000 clones, and about 13% are seen once. Around 10% of the sample is taken by the ten largest.

Before undergoing thyroid surgery, none of the patients had been given any kind of treatment. Using T-cell receptor beta sequencing, the study looked back at clinical samples from patients collected from the early 2010s to the late 2010s. Compared with germline, V lacks 5 bases and J lacks 7 bases; bases without a gene match: 7. According to the germline V gene, CDR1 reads MNHNS and CDR2 reads SASEGT. Spanning cysteine to phenylalanine, the CDR3 consists of 14 amino acids. The CDR3 DNA has 42 bases and is translated from base 1. On the study overall, not on this receptor specifically: In both blood and tumor samples, TCR beta diversity was reported to be significantly higher in malignant tumors than in benign nodules.

The sequence was obtained from a female donor with papillary thyroid cancer or a benign thyroid nodule (not recorded which). Some clones in this sample may be carry-over from other donors' samples. Material for sequencing was blood. The rearrangement combines TRBV6-1 with TRBJ1-4; 7 bases in the middle match TRBD1. The CDR3 amino acid sequence is: CASSLGQATEKLFF. The DNA sequence is given as TGTGCCAGCAGTTTAGGACAGGCTACTGAAAAACTGTTTTTT.